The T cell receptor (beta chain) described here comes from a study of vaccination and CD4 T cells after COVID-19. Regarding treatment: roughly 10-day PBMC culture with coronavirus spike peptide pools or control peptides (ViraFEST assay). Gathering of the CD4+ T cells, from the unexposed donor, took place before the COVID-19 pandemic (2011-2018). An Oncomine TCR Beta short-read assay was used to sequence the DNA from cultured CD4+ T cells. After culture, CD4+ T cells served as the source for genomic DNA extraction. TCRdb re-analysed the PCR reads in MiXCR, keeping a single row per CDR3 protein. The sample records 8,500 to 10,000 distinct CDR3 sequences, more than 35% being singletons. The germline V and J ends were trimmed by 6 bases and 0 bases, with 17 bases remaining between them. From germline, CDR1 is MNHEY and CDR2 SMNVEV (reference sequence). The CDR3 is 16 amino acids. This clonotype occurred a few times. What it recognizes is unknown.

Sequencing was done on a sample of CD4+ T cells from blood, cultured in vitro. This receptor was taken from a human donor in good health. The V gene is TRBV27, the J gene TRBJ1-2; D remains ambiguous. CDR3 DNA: TGTGCCAGCAGCCCCGGGGTAAGGGTAGCTAACTATGGCTACACCTTC. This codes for CASSPGVRVANYGYTF.